One TCR beta chain is described in this entry. Its antigen remains unknown. At one end, the junction sequence differs from germline, possibly due to a read error. PCR involved 60 Vbeta and 13 Jbeta primers. Authors' data handling: Unique TCR beta chains totaled 80 million to 100 million in a later count, with about 11 million of them shared. TCRdb's table, derived via immunoSEQ multiplex PCR, lists solely in-frame clones and lacks some. V and J calls and clone size follow that table, whereas D and trimming were derived from the DNA. The sample shows about 180,000 clones, under 80% of them seen only once. The CDR3 sequence is 12 residues long. From germline, CDR1 is SEHNR and CDR2 FQNEAQ (reference sequence). The data derive from a study of cytomegalovirus exposure and HLA in healthy donors. Findings of the study overall: Follow-up analysis later connected one missense variant in DCLRE1C with trimming of TCR beta V- and J-genes. The classifier reportedly diagnosed cytomegalovirus status with high specificity and sensitivity.

This sequence joins TRBV7-9 and TRBJ1-2; D uncertain. The sequence came from a woman aged 25 to 39 in good health and CMV-seropositive. Sample: PBMCs. The CDR3 is CSSSLNWEGYTF. For the CDR3, the DNA is TGTTCCAGCAGCTTAAATTGGGAGGGCTACACCTTC.